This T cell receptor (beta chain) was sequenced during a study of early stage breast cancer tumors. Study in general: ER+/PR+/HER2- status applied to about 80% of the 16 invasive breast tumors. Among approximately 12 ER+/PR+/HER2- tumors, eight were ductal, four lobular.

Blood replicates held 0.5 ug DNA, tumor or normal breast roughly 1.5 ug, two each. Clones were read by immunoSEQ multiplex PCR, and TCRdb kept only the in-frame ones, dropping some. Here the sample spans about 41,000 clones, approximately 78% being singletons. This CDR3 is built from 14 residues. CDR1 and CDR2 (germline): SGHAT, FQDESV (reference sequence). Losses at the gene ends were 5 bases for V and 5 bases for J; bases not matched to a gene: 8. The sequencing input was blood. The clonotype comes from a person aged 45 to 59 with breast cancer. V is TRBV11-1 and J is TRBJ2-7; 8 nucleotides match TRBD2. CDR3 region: CASSPTGGPNEQYF. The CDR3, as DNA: TGTGCCAGCAGCCCTACGGGAGGGCCTAACGAGCAGTACTTC.